Listed below are T cell receptor beta chains from one sample, sequenced in a study of T-cell reconstitution after alpha-beta-depleted transplantation in children. TCRdb re-derived calls from the PCR reads in MiXCR, one entry per CDR3 protein. The table has 750,000 to 950,000 distinct CDR3 sequences, approximately 15% seen once. Sequencing was performed on PBMCs, mostly from graft donor cells, taken 360 days after TCRalphabeta/CD19-depleted stem cell transplant. These receptor sequences come from a male patient younger than 18 who had a stem cell transplant for acute lymphoblastic leukemia, so the T cells may come from the graft donor. CDR3s include the opening cysteine and the closing phenylalanine or tryptophan. D genes are given only for firm matches. Size is stated for part of the rows, as once, few or many counts, or as a class when the clone is expanded.

V gene: TRBV4-1
J gene: TRBJ2-1
clone size: .
D gene: .
CDR3 protein: CASSQLLLRSGNPYNEQFF
CDR3 DNA: TGCGCCAGCAGCCAATTACTCCTCCGGAGCGGAAACCCTTACAATGAGCAGTTCTTC

V gene: TRBV5-1
J gene: TRBJ2-7
clone size: many
D gene: TRBD2
CDR3 protein: CASSLVAGGPLYF
CDR3 DNA: TGCGCCAGCAGCTTGGTAGCGGGAGGCCCTCTTTACTTC

V gene: TRBV18
J gene: TRBJ2-1
clone size: few
D gene: .
CDR3 protein: CASSSTRGAGEFF
CDR3 DNA: TGTGCCAGCTCATCTACTCGAGGGGCCGGGGAGTTCTTC

V gene: TRBV9
J gene: TRBJ2-1
clone size: .
D gene: TRBD2
CDR3 protein: CASNPGLAEYNEQFF
CDR3 DNA: TGTGCCAGCAACCCCGGACTAGCGGAATACAATGAGCAGTTCTTC

V gene: TRBV14
J gene: TRBJ2-7
clone size: .
D gene: TRBD1
CDR3 protein: CASSQDWGQHYEQYF
CDR3 DNA: TGTGCCAGCAGCCAAGATTGGGGACAGCATTACGAGCAGTACTTC

V gene: TRBV11-1
J gene: TRBJ2-7
clone size: .
D gene: TRBD2
CDR3 protein: CASSLEVTSGRASYEQYF
CDR3 DNA: TGTGCCAGCAGCTTAGAGGTGACTAGCGGGAGGGCTTCCTACGAGCAGTACTTC

V gene: TRBV18
J gene: TRBJ2-1
clone size: .
D gene: .
CDR3 protein: CASSSDQTYNEQFF
CDR3 DNA: TGTGCCAGCTCTTCCGACCAAACCTACAATGAGCAGTTCTTC

V gene: TRBV11-1
J gene: TRBJ2-5
clone size: .
D gene: TRBD2
CDR3 protein: CASSPGIAGETQYF
CDR3 DNA: TGTGCCAGCAGCCCGGGGATAGCGGGAGAGACCCAGTACTTC

V gene: TRBV10-3
J gene: TRBJ2-5
clone size: once
D gene: .
CDR3 protein: CAISEWAGEETQYF
CDR3 DNA: TGTGCCATCAGTGAGTGGGCCGGGGAAGAGACCCAGTACTTC

V gene: TRBV5-1
J gene: TRBJ2-7
clone size: few
D gene: TRBD1
CDR3 protein: CASSSSTGTHEQYF
CDR3 DNA: TGCGCCAGCAGCTCCTCGACAGGGACCCACGAGCAGTACTTC

V gene: TRBV9
J gene: TRBJ2-1
clone size: .
D gene: .
CDR3 protein: CASSTGTINEQFF
CDR3 DNA: TGTGCCAGCAGCACCGGGACAATCAATGAGCAGTTCTTC

V gene: TRBV5-1
J gene: TRBJ1-1
clone size: few
D gene: .
CDR3 protein: CASSAAGAGEAFF
CDR3 DNA: TGCGCCAGCAGCGCTGCGGGTGCGGGTGAAGCTTTCTTT

V gene: TRBV7-9
J gene: TRBJ1-5
clone size: many
D gene: TRBD1
CDR3 protein: CASSLSVRTGVQPQHF
CDR3 DNA: TGTGCCAGCAGCTTATCGGTCAGGACAGGGGTTCAGCCCCAGCATTTT

V gene: TRBV20-1
J gene: TRBJ2-1
clone size: few
D gene: TRBD2
CDR3 protein: CSDETSGAYNEQFF
CDR3 DNA: TGCAGTGATGAGACTAGCGGGGCCTACAATGAGCAGTTCTTC

V gene: TRBV21-1
J gene: TRBJ2-6
clone size: .
D gene: .
CDR3 protein: CASSKGTGALPTPLSGANVLTF
CDR3 DNA: TGTGCCAGCAGCAAGGGGACAGGGGCCCTCCCAACCCCTCTTTCTGGGGCCAACGTCCTGACTTTC

V gene: TRBV29-1
J gene: TRBJ2-2
clone size: few
D gene: .
CDR3 protein: CSGRQAIGELFF
CDR3 DNA: TGCAGCGGTCGCCAGGCTATCGGGGAGCTGTTTTTT

V gene: TRBV4-1
J gene: TRBJ2-5
clone size: .
D gene: TRBD2
CDR3 protein: CASSQPGLGEETQYF
CDR3 DNA: TGCGCCAGCAGCCAACCTGGACTAGGGGAAGAGACCCAGTACTTC

V gene: TRBV4-1
J gene: TRBJ2-1
clone size: few
D gene: .
CDR3 protein: CASSRLGDSLYNEQFF
CDR3 DNA: TGCGCCAGCAGCCGTCTGGGAGACAGCCTTTACAATGAGCAGTTCTTC

V gene: TRBV7-2
J gene: TRBJ2-1
clone size: .
D gene: TRBD2
CDR3 protein: CASSPRGWLAGAGSSYNEQFF
CDR3 DNA: TGTGCCAGCAGCCCCCGTGGTTGGCTAGCGGGAGCAGGGAGCTCCTACAATGAGCAGTTCTTC

V gene: TRBV5-1
J gene: TRBJ2-3
clone size: few
D gene: .
CDR3 protein: CASSNPGAVSDTQYF
CDR3 DNA: TGCGCCAGCAGCAACCCCGGAGCCGTCTCGGATACGCAGTATTTT

V gene: TRBV29-1
J gene: TRBJ2-2
clone size: many
D gene: TRBD1
CDR3 protein: CSVGGTGNTGELFF
CDR3 DNA: TGCAGCGTTGGGGGGACAGGGAACACCGGGGAGCTGTTTTTT

V gene: TRBV10-3
J gene: TRBJ2-3
clone size: few
D gene: .
CDR3 protein: CAIRTASTDTQYF
CDR3 DNA: TGTGCCATCAGGACAGCTAGCACAGATACGCAGTATTTT

V gene: TRBV10-1
J gene: TRBJ2-3
clone size: once
D gene: TRBD1
CDR3 protein: CASRGRGQGSRTDTQYF
CDR3 DNA: TGCGCCAGCAGGGGAAGAGGACAGGGGTCCCGCACAGATACGCAGTATTTT

V gene: TRBV5-1
J gene: TRBJ2-4
clone size: few
D gene: .
CDR3 protein: CASSLGVGRDRPAKNIQYF
CDR3 DNA: TGCGCCAGCAGCTTGGGTGTCGGCAGAGACAGACCAGCCAAAAACATTCAGTACTTC

V gene: TRBV19
J gene: TRBJ2-1
clone size: .
D gene: .
CDR3 protein: CASSPWGSSYNEQFF
CDR3 DNA: TGTGCCAGTAGCCCGTGGGGGAGCTCCTACAATGAGCAGTTCTTC

V gene: TRBV20-1
J gene: TRBJ2-7
clone size: few
D gene: .
CDR3 protein: CSARDPWSYEQYF
CDR3 DNA: TGCAGTGCTAGAGATCCTTGGTCCTACGAGCAGTACTTC

V gene: TRBV20-1
J gene: TRBJ2-3
clone size: few
D gene: TRBD2
CDR3 protein: CSAVTGTSGRGDTQYF
CDR3 DNA: TGCAGTGCCGTCACCGGGACTAGCGGGAGAGGGGATACGCAGTATTTT

V gene: TRBV5-1
J gene: TRBJ2-6
clone size: few
D gene: TRBD1
CDR3 protein: CASSLRTGSSSGANVLTF
CDR3 DNA: TGCGCCAGCAGCCTTCGGACAGGCAGCAGCTCTGGGGCCAACGTCCTGACTTTC

V gene: TRBV20-1
J gene: TRBJ2-3
clone size: few
D gene: TRBD2
CDR3 protein: CSARDRREGTDTQYF
CDR3 DNA: TGCAGTGCTAGAGATCGGCGGGAGGGCACAGATACGCAGTATTTT

V gene: TRBV4-1
J gene: TRBJ1-2
clone size: few
D gene: TRBD1
CDR3 protein: CASSQDPWTGGFYGYTF
CDR3 DNA: TGCGCCAGCAGCCAAGATCCGTGGACAGGGGGCTTCTATGGCTACACCTTC

V gene: TRBV6-1
J gene: TRBJ2-7
clone size: many
D gene: TRBD1
CDR3 protein: CASTTPGTGVGEQYF
CDR3 DNA: TGTGCCAGCACCACCCCCGGGACAGGGGTGGGCGAGCAGTACTTC

V gene: TRBV27
J gene: TRBJ2-7
clone size: many
D gene: TRBD2
CDR3 protein: CASSLQASGSYEQYF
CDR3 DNA: TGTGCCAGCAGTTTACAGGCTAGCGGGAGCTACGAGCAGTACTTC

V gene: TRBV11-2
J gene: TRBJ1-2
clone size: .
D gene: TRBD1
CDR3 protein: CASSATTGVIYGYTF
CDR3 DNA: TGTGCCAGCAGCGCGACGACAGGGGTTATCTACGGCTACACCTTC

V gene: TRBV5-1
J gene: TRBJ2-2
clone size: .
D gene: TRBD2
CDR3 protein: CARTSGRLDTGELFF
CDR3 DNA: TGCGCCAGGACTAGCGGGAGGCTGGACACCGGGGAGCTGTTTTTT

V gene: TRBV2
J gene: TRBJ2-5
clone size: few
D gene: .
CDR3 protein: CASTPMWVETQYF
CDR3 DNA: TGTGCCAGCACGCCGATGTGGGTGGAGACCCAGTACTTC

V gene: TRBV27
J gene: TRBJ2-3
clone size: .
D gene: .
CDR3 protein: CASSLSRRRPRTDTQYF
CDR3 DNA: TGTGCCAGCAGTTTAAGTAGGCGCCGACCCCGCACAGATACGCAGTATTTT

V gene: TRBV5-1
J gene: TRBJ1-4
clone size: few
D gene: .
CDR3 protein: CASSLANRGRGEKLFF
CDR3 DNA: TGCGCCAGCAGCTTGGCCAATCGAGGCAGGGGTGAAAAACTGTTTTTT

V gene: TRBV2
J gene: TRBJ2-5
clone size: .
D gene: TRBD2
CDR3 protein: CASLEPTSGQTAGETQYF
CDR3 DNA: TGTGCCAGCCTAGAGCCAACTAGCGGCCAGACCGCGGGAGAGACCCAGTACTTC

V gene: TRBV5-4
J gene: TRBJ2-1
clone size: few
D gene: TRBD2
CDR3 protein: CASSPTRAGINYNEQFF
CDR3 DNA: TGTGCCAGCAGTCCAACTCGAGCGGGAATAAATTACAATGAGCAGTTCTTC

V gene: TRBV5-8
J gene: TRBJ2-2
clone size: many
D gene: .
CDR3 protein: CASSPDFYANTGELFF
CDR3 DNA: TGTGCCAGCAGCCCGGACTTTTACGCGAACACCGGGGAGCTGTTTTTT

V gene: TRBV4-1
J gene: TRBJ1-2
clone size: .
D gene: .
CDR3 protein: CASSQEGGIIYGYTF
CDR3 DNA: TGCGCCAGCAGCCAAGAGGGGGGGATTATCTATGGCTACACCTTC

V gene: TRBV29-1
J gene: TRBJ2-7
clone size: once
D gene: .
CDR3 protein: CSVDAGPHEQYF
CDR3 DNA: TGCAGCGTTGATGCAGGACCCCACGAGCAGTACTTC

V gene: TRBV7-9
J gene: TRBJ2-2
clone size: few
D gene: TRBD2
CDR3 protein: CASNGLAGGNTGELFF
CDR3 DNA: TGTGCCAGCAACGGACTAGCGGGAGGGAACACCGGGGAGCTGTTTTTT

V gene: TRBV5-1
J gene: TRBJ2-7
clone size: .
D gene: TRBD1
CDR3 protein: CASSSGTGLSGTYEQYF
CDR3 DNA: TGCGCCAGCAGCTCCGGGACAGGGTTAAGCGGAACCTACGAGCAGTACTTC

V gene: TRBV9
J gene: TRBJ1-2
clone size: few
D gene: .
CDR3 protein: CASSVGAGRSNYGYTF
CDR3 DNA: TGTGCCAGCAGCGTAGGGGCAGGGCGGTCCAACTATGGCTACACCTTC

V gene: TRBV4-1
J gene: TRBJ1-6
clone size: many
D gene: TRBD1
CDR3 protein: CASSQRQGGNNSPLHF
CDR3 DNA: TGCGCCAGCAGCCAGAGACAGGGGGGGAATAATTCACCCCTCCACTTT